The TCR beta chain described here comes from a study of T-cell memory formation after mild COVID-19. TCRdb independently ran MiXCR on the 5' RACE reads; one entry per CDR3 protein. The sample has over 150,000 distinct CDR3 sequences; over 20% are singletons. Germline CDR1 reads LGHNA; CDR2 reads YSLEER. Between the trimmed V and J ends, which lost 1 base and 0 bases, there was a span of 12 bases. This CDR3 is built from 16 residues. This chain connects TRBV4-3 to TRBJ1-2; D unclear. Material for sequencing was PBMCs or a T cell subset sorted from them (not recorded which). The sequence was obtained from an adult woman who had mild COVID-19 (a few samples of this study predate the infection). Cell type and time point are not known. Here the CDR3 reads CASSQGEGKANYGYTF. CDR3 in DNA: TGCGCCAGCAGCCAAGGGGAGGGCAAGGCTAACTATGGCTACACCTTC.